This TCR beta chain was recorded in a study of cytomegalovirus exposure and HLA in healthy donors. This table comes from immunoSEQ multiplex PCR, and its TCRdb copy is limited to in-frame clones, with some not included. This table has about 330,000 clones, around 86% appearing once. Unmatched junction bases numbered 4, after V lost 0 bases and J lost 8 bases. The CDR3 runs to 14 residues. CDR1 is SGHVS, CDR2 FQNEAQ, per germline. This clonotype originated in a woman between 18 and 29 years old in good health and CMV-seronegative. The sequencing sample was made of PBMCs. The V and J genes are TRBV7-8 and TRBJ2-1; 7 bases are a match to TRBD1. CDR3 DNA sequence: TGTGCCAGCAGCTTAGCCCAGGGACAGTATGAGCAGTTCTTC. It specifies CASSLAQGQYEQFF.